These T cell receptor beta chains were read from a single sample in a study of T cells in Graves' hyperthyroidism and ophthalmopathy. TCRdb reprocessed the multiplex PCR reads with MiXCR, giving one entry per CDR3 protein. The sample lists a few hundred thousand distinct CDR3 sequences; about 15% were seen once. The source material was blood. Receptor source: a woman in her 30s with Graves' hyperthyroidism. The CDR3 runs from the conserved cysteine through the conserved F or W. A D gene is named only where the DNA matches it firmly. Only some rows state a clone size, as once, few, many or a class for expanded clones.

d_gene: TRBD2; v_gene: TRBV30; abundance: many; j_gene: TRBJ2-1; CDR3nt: TGTGCCCCACCCCGACTAGCGGGAGAAATTGAGAATGAGCAGTTCTTC; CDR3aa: CAPPRLAGEIENEQFF
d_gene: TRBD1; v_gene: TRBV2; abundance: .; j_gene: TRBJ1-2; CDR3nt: TGTGCCAGCAGTCAACAGGGGAACTATGGCTACACCTTC; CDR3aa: CASSQQGNYGYTF
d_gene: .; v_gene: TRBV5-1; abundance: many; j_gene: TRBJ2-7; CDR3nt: TGCGCCAGCAGCTTGAGTACGGGCCCAGGGGCCTACGAGCAGTACTTC; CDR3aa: CASSLSTGPGAYEQYF
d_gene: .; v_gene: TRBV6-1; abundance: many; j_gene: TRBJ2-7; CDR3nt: TGTGCCAGCTCCTTCGGACACTACGAGCAGTACTTC; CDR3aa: CASSFGHYEQYF
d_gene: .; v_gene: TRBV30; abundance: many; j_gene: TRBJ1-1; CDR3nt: TGTGCCTGGAGTGGTGCAGACGTCACTGAAGCTTTCTTT; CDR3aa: CAWSGADVTEAFF
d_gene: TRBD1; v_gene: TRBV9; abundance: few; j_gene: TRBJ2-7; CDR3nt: TGTGCCAGCAGCGTGGGACAGGAGGGCTCCGAGCAGTACTTC; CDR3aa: CASSVGQEGSEQYF
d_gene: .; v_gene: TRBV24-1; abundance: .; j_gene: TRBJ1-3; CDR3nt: TGTGCCACCAGTGCTTTAGATCGACCAGGGAGAGAATCTGGAAACACCATATATTTT; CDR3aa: CATSALDRPGRESGNTIYF
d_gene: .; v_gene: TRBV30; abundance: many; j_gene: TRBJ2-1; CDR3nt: TGTGCCTGGAGTGTACGGTCAAATGAGCAGTTCTTC; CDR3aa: CAWSVRSNEQFF
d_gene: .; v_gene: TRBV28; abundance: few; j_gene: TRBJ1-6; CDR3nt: TGTGCCAGCTCGAGAGACTCGACCTATAATTCACCCCTCCACTTT; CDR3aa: CASSRDSTYNSPLHF
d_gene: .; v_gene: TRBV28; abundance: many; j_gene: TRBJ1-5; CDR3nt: TGTGCCAGCAGTTTATCCCCCAGTCGGGGGGTTAATCAGCCCCAGCATTTT; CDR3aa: CASSLSPSRGVNQPQHF
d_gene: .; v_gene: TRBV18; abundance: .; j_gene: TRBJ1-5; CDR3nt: TGTGCCAGCTCACCACTTCGCAGCAATCAGCCCCAGCATTTT; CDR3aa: CASSPLRSNQPQHF
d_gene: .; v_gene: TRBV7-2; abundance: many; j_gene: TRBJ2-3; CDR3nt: TGTGCCAGCAGTCAAGGATATACTAGCACAGATACGCAGTATTTT; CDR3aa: CASSQGYTSTDTQYF
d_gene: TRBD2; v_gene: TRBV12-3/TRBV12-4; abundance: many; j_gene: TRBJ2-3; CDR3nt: TGTGCCAGCAGCCCCCGTGGCGGGAGGACAGATACGCAGTATTTT; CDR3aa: CASSPRGGRTDTQYF
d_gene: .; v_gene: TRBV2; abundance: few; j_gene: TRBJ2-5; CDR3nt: TGTGCCAGCAGTGTTAAAGCACCTCAAGAGACCCAGTACTTC; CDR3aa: CASSVKAPQETQYF
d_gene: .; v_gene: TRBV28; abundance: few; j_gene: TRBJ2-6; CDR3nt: TGTGCCAGCCTACGGGTCTCTGGGGCCAACGTCCCGACTTTC; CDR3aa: CASLRVSGANVPTF
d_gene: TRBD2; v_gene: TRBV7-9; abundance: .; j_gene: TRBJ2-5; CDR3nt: TGTGCCAGCACCATAGCGGGAGCCCGGACCCAGTACTTC; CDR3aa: CASTIAGARTQYF
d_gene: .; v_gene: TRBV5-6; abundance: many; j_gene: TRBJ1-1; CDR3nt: TGTGCCAGCAGCTTGGTGACGGTGAACACTGAAGCTTTCTTT; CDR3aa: CASSLVTVNTEAFF
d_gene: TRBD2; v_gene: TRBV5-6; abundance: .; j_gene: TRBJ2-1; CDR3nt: TGTGCCAGCAGCTTGGGCCGCGGGAGGGGCCATGAGCAGTTCTTC; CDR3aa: CASSLGRGRGHEQFF
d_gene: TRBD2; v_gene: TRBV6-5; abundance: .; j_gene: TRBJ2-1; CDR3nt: TGTGCCAGCAGTTACGGTAGCGGGAGTAATGAGCAGTTCTTC; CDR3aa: CASSYGSGSNEQFF
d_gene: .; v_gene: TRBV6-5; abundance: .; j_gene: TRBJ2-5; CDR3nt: TGTGCCAGCAGTTACTTCGATCTCGAGACACCAGAGACCCAGTACTTC; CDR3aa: CASSYFDLETPETQYF
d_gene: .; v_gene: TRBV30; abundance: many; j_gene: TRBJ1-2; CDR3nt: TGTGCCTGGATCGCAGGTGGTGGGAACTATGGCTACACCTTC; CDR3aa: CAWIAGGGNYGYTF
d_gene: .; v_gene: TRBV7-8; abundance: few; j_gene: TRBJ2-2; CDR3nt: TGTGCCAGCAGCTCCGGGACCGTTACCGGGGAGCTGTTTTTT; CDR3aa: CASSSGTVTGELFF
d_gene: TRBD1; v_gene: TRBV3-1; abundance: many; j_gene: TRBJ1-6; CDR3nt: TGTGCCAGCAGCCAACAAGGACAGGGCTACTCACCCCTCCACTTT; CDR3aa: CASSQQGQGYSPLHF
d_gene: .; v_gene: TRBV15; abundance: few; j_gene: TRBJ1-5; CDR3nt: TGTGCCACCCGCCCGAGCCGGGACCTTGATCAGCCCCAGCATTTT; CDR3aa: CATRPSRDLDQPQHF
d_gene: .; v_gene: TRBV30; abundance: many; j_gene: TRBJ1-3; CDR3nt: TGTGCCTGGGACGGGGCTGAGGCTGGAAACACCATATATTTT; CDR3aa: CAWDGAEAGNTIYF
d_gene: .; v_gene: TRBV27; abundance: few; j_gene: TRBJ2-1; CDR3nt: TGTGCCAGCGGGGGAAAAATGGACAGCGTATCCTACAATGAGCAGTTCTTC; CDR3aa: CASGGKMDSVSYNEQFF
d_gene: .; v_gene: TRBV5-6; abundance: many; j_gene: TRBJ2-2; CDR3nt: TGTGCCAGCAGCTTGGTAGGCGGGAACACCGGGGAGCTGTTTTTT; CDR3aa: CASSLVGGNTGELFF
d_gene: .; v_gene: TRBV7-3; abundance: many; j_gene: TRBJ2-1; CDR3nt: TGTGCCAGCAGCTTAAGTAGCGGTTACAATGAGCAGTTCTTC; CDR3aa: CASSLSSGYNEQFF
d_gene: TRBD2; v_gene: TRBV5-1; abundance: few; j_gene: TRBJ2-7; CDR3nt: TGCGCCAGCAGCTCGCTTGACGGAGCGGGGCACGAGCAGTACTTC; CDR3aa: CASSSLDGAGHEQYF
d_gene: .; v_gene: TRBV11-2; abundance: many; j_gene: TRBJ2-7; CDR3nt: TGTGCCAGCAGCTTAGGGGGCCTGGGGGAGCAGTACTTC; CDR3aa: CASSLGGLGEQYF
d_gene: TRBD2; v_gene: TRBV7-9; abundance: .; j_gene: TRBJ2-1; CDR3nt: TGTGCCAGCAGCTCCAGCAGGGCTAGCGGGATTGGCGAGCAGTTCTTC; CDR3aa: CASSSSRASGIGEQFF
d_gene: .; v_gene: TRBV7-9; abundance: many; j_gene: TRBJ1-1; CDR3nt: TGTGCCAGCAGCTTAGAGGGTGGGGCTGAAGCTTTCTTT; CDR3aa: CASSLEGGAEAFF
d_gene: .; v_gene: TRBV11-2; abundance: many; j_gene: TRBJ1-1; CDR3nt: TGTGCCAGCAGCTTAGCATTCCGGCAGAAGAACACTGAAGCTTTCTTT; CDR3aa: CASSLAFRQKNTEAFF
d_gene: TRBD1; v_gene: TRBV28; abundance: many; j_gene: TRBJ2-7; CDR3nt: TGTGCCAGCAGTTTAATGGCCGGGACAGCTCGCGAGCAGTACTTC; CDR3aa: CASSLMAGTAREQYF
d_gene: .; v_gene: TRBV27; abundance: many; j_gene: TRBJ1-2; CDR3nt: TGTGCCAGCAGGCTACAGGGCAGCGGTGGTGGCTACACCTTC; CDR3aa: CASRLQGSGGGYTF
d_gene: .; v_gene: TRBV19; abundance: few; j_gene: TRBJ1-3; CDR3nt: TGTGCCACCCGGACTGCAGGGACGCCTGGAAACACCATATATTTT; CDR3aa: CATRTAGTPGNTIYF
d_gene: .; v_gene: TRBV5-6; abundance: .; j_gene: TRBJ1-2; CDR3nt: TGTGCCAGCAGCTTCGTGTCGACACCTAACTATGGCTACACCTTC; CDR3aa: CASSFVSTPNYGYTF
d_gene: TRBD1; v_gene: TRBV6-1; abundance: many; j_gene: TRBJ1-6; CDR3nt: TGTGCCAGCAGTGAAGTTACAGGGGGCGCGGGTTCACCCCTCCACTTT; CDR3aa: CASSEVTGGAGSPLHF
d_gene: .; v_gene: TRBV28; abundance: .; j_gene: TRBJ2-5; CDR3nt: TGTGCCAGCAGTTTGTTTAAGGAGACCCAGTACTTC; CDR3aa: CASSLFKETQYF
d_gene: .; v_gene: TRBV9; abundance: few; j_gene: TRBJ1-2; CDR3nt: TGTGCCAGCAGCACACCGACCAGGAGCTATGGCTACACCTTC; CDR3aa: CASSTPTRSYGYTF
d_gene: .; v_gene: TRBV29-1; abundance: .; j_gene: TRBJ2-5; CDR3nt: TGCAGCGTTGTCTTCACTAGGGAGGAGACCCAGTACTTC; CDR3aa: CSVVFTREETQYF
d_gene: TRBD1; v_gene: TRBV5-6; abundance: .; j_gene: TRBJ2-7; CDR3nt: TGTGCCAGCAGCCCGGGAGGTACAGGGGGCGCCAACCCCTCTCGGTACGAGCAGTACTTC; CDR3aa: CASSPGGTGGANPSRYEQYF